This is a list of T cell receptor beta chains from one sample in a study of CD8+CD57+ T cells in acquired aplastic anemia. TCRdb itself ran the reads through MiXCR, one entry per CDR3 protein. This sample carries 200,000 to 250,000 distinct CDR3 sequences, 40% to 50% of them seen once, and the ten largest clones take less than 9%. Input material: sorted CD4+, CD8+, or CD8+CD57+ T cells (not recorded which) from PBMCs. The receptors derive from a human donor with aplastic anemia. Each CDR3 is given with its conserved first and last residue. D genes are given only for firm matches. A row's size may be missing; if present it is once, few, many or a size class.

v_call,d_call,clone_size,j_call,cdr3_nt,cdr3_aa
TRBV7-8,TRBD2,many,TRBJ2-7,TGTGCCAGCAGCCAAAATAGCGGGGGGACCTACGAGCAGTACTTC,CASSQNSGGTYEQYF
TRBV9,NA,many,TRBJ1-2,TGTGCCAGCAGTGAAGCAAGGGGCTACACCTTC,CASSEARGYTF
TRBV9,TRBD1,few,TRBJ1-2,TGTGCCGGCAGCTCCCCCACAGGGGGCACCGGTGGCTACACCTTC,CAGSSPTGGTGGYTF
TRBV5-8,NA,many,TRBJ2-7,TGTGCCAGCGGCCTTTTAGGGAGCTCCGAGCAGTACTTC,CASGLLGSSEQYF
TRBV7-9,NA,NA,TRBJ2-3,TGTGCCAGCAGCTTAGCGGGGCGGGTTGACGGGCATACGCAGTATTTT,CASSLAGRVDGHTQYF
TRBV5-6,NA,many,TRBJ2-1,TGTGCCAGCAGCTTCGGGACTTTCGATGAGCAGTTCTTC,CASSFGTFDEQFF
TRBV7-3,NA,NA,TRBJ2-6,TGTGCCAGCAGGGGTAGTGGGGCCAACGTCCTGACTTTC,CASRGSGANVLTF
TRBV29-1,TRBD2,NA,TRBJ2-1,TGCAGCGTGGCCGGGACTAGCTATTACAATGAGCAGTTCTTC,CSVAGTSYYNEQFF
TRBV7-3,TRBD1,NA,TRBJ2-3,TGTGCTAGCGGGCCGGCGGACAGGGGTCCAGATACGCAGTATTTT,CASGPADRGPDTQYF
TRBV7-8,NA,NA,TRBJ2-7,TGTGCCAGCAGCGTTCGGGACGGCTCCTACGAGCAGTACTTC,CASSVRDGSYEQYF
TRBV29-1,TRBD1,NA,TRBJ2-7,TGCAGCGTTGGACAGGGATTCAACGAGCAGTACTTC,CSVGQGFNEQYF
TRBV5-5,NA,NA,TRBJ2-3,TGTGCCAGCACCGTGGTTCCAGATACGCAGTATTTT,CASTVVPDTQYF
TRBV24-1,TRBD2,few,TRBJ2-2,TGTGCCACCAGTGATTTAGCGGGAGACACCGGGGAGCTGTTTTTT,CATSDLAGDTGELFF
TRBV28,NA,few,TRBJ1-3,TGTGCCAGCAGTTTCGACATCTTCGGAAACACCATATATTTT,CASSFDIFGNTIYF
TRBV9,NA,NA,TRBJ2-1,TGTGCCAGCAGCCCTCTCACAGGGTACAATGAGCAGTTCTTC,CASSPLTGYNEQFF
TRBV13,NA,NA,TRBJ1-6,TGTGCCAGCAGCAGGGGCAGCGGGCCCCTCCACTTT,CASSRGSGPLHF
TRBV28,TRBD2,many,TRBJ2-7,TGTGCCAGCACAGCGGGAGGGCTGGGCGAGCAGTACTTC,CASTAGGLGEQYF
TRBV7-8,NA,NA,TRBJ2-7,TGTGCCAGCAGCCCGTCGACTAACTACGAGCAGTACTTC,CASSPSTNYEQYF
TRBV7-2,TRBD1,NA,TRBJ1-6,TGTGCCAGCAGCTTCCGCGGGACAGAAAAGTATTCACCCCTCCACTTT,CASSFRGTEKYSPLHF
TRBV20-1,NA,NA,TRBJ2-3,TGCAGTGCTAGCGTTATAGTGTCAGATACGCAGTATTTT,CSASVIVSDTQYF
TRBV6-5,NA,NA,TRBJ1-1,TGTGCCAGCACCCCCGCAGATGAAGCTTTCTTT,CASTPADEAFF
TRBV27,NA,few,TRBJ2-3,TGTGCCAGCAGAGCTCCTCGCAGGAAGAACACAGATACGCAGTATTTT,CASRAPRRKNTDTQYF
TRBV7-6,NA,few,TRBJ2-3,TGTGCCAGCAGCTCGGCCGGTGGTCGCACAGATACGCAGTATTTT,CASSSAGGRTDTQYF
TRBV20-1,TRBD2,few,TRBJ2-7,TGCAGTGCTAGTCCCTACCCCGGGACTAGCGGGAGAGACGGGAGCCCCTACGAGCAGTACTTC,CSASPYPGTSGRDGSPYEQYF
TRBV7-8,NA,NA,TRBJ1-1,TGTGCCAGCAGCTTAGCGAGGGTTAGGACTGAAGCTTTCTTT,CASSLARVRTEAFF
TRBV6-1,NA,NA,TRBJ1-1,TGTGCCAGCAGTTGGGGCAGGGGTAACACTGAAGCTTTCTTT,CASSWGRGNTEAFF
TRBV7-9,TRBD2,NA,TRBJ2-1,TGTGCCAGCAGCTTGAGAGCGGGAGGAAACAATGAGCAGTTCTTC,CASSLRAGGNNEQFF
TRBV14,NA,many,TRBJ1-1,TGTGCCAGCAGCCAAGTAGCCCGGGCGAACACTGAAGCTTTCTTT,CASSQVARANTEAFF
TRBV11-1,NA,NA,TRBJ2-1,TGTGCCAGCAGCTTCAACAGGGTCAGTATGGATAATGAGCAGTTCTTC,CASSFNRVSMDNEQFF
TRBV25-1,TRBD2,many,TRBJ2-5,TGTGCCAGCAGTGAAGTTACTAGCGAAGTGACCCAGTACTTC,CASSEVTSEVTQYF
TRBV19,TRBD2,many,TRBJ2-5,TGTGCCAGTAGGATAAATCTAGCGGGCCCTCAAGAGACCCAGTACTTC,CASRINLAGPQETQYF
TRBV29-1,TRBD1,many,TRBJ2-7,TGCAGCGCAAAATGGGACAGGCCCTACGAGCAGTACTTC,CSAKWDRPYEQYF
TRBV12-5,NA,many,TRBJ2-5,TGTGCTAGTGGTTTGGGGGGACTCCGCCAAGAGACCCAGTACTTC,CASGLGGLRQETQYF
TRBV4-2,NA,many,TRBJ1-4,TGTGCCAGCAGCCAAGATGACGCAACTAATGAAAAACTGTTTTTT,CASSQDDATNEKLFF
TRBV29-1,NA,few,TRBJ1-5,TGCAGCGTTGCAGGATACAATCAGCCCCAGCATTTT,CSVAGYNQPQHF
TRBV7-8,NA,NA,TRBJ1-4,TGTGCTAGCAGCTGGACTTGGGGCTTTGAAAGACTGTTTTTT,CASSWTWGFERLFF
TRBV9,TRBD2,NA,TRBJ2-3,TGTGCCAGCAGCGCCCCTACTAGCGGAGGAGCAGATACGCAGTATTTT,CASSAPTSGGADTQYF
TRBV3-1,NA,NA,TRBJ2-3,TGTGCCAGCCAACAAGAAAAAGGCACAGATACGCAGTATTTT,CASQQEKGTDTQYF
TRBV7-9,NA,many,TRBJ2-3,TGTGCCAGCAGCTCTATCTACCCAGGACTCGACTTTTCGGCAGATACGCAGTATTTT,CASSSIYPGLDFSADTQYF